One and the same sample provided the 20 T cell receptor beta chains below, sequenced in a study of response to subunit inactivated influenza vaccine. TCRdb re-analysed the RT-PCR reads in MiXCR, keeping a single row per CDR3 protein. The data contain a few hundred thousand distinct CDR3 sequences, approximately 20% of them seen just once; the ten biggest clones take up around a tenth. The source was PBMCs from blood, collected 21 months after vaccination. The source of these receptors is a man aged 50 to 75 who received an inactivated influenza vaccine.

This clonotype was found a few times. The rearrangement uses TRBV2 and TRBJ2-2; D is perhaps TRBD1 or TRBD2 (5 bases each). CDR1 is SNHLY, CDR2 FYNNEI, per germline. Trimming stripped 3 bases from V and 4 bases from J, with 15 bases between. This CDR3 region has 16 residues. CDR3 nucleotides: TGTGCCAGCAGTGATATTCGGGGCGCAAGCACCGGGGAGCTGTTTTTT. Protein sequence: CASSDIRGASTGELFF.

This chain joins TRBV5-1 and TRBJ1-5; D unresolved. Trimming took off 5 bases at V and 6 bases at J, with 12 bases between the two ends. The germline gives CDR1 SGHRS, CDR2 YFSETQ. The CDR3 spans 13 residues. CDR3: CASRETSGQPQHF. The CDR3 coding sequence is TGCGCCAGCAGGGAGACGAGCGGTCAGCCCCAGCATTTT.

This clonotype was counted many times. The chain carries TRBV6-5 and TRBJ1-3; D is possibly TRBD1 (6 bases). Germline loops: CDR1 MNHEY, CDR2 SVGAGI. There are 17 residues in the CDR3. V was cut by 5 bases and J by 1 base, with 18 bases left in between. CDR3 nucleotide sequence: TGTGCCAGCAGTCCTGGGACATACCGCTCTTCTGGAAACACCATATATTTT. This codes for CASSPGTYRSSGNTIYF.

The CDR3 reads CASVLDRGQETQYF. The CDR3 DNA sequence: TGTGCCAGCGTTCTGGACAGAGGACAAGAGACCCAGTACTTC. The V and J genes are TRBV2 and TRBJ2-5; tentatively, D is TRBD1 (6 bases). Trimming cost V 8 bases and J 2 bases, with 15 bases left between them. Germline V gene lookup returns CDR1 SNHLY and CDR2 FYNNEI. There are 14 residues in the CDR3.

This clonotype was counted only a few times. The V gene is TRBV20-1, the J gene TRBJ2-5; D possibly corresponds to TRBD1 (6 bases). Germline values: CDR1 DFQATT, CDR2 SNEGSKA (reference sequence). The CDR3 has 13 residues. Trimming took off 7 bases at V and 4 bases at J, with 16 bases between the two ends. The CDR3 is CSGIERGGETQYF. CDR3 in DNA: TGCAGTGGAATTGAAAGAGGGGGAGAGACCCAGTACTTC.

V is TRBV2 and J is TRBJ2-5; TRBD2 matches at 7 bases. The length of the CDR3 is 14 residues. Germline V lookup: CDR1 SNHLY, CDR2 FYNNEI. Trimming at V came to 3 bases and at J to 2 bases, leaving 3 bases not matched to a gene. CDR3 in amino acids: CASSDRGLQETQYF. CDR3 nucleotide sequence: TGTGCCAGCAGTGATAGGGGACTACAAGAGACCCAGTACTTC. The full variable domain, with the rest looked up from reference TRBV2 and TRBJ2-5, is EPEVTQTPSHQVTQMGQEVILRCVPISNHLYFYWYRQILGQKVEFLVSFYNNEISEKSEIFDDQFSVERPDGSNFTLKIRSTKLEDSAMYFCASSDRGLQETQYFGPGTRLLVL.

This clonotype appeared a few times. V is TRBV5-1 and J is TRBJ2-5, with 7 bases lining up with TRBD2. The V gene's germline CDR1 is SGHRS and CDR2 YFSETQ. The trim removed 0 bases at V and 8 bases at J, leaving 7 bases unmatched. The CDR3 extends over 14 amino acids. The CDR3 DNA reads TGCGCCAGCAGCTTGGCTAGCGGAAAGAGAACCCAGTACTTC. This sequence encodes CASSLASGKRTQYF.

This clonotype was counted only a few times. The V call is TRBV5-6, the J call TRBJ1-2, with D hard to call. The CDR3 sequence is 13 residues long. From germline, CDR1 is SGHDT and CDR2 YYEEEE. V was clipped by 1 base and J by 8 bases, with 12 bases between them. CDR3 DNA sequence: TGTGCCAGCAGCTTGTGGGAGGGCGGCGGCTACACCTTC. It codes for CASSLWEGGGYTF.

This clonotype was recorded a few times. CDR3 bases: TGTGCCTGGAGCTACGGGACAGCCTCCTACGAGCAGTACTTC. Its translation: CAWSYGTASYEQYF. The chain joins TRBV30 to TRBJ2-7, with 7 bases matching TRBD1. The CDR3 is 14 residues long. CDR1 and CDR2 from the germline V gene are GTSNPN and SVGIG (reference sequence). V lost 3 bases and J lost 0; bases outside the gene matches: 5.

The chain carries TRBV20-1 and TRBJ1-4, with D perhaps matching TRBD1 (5 bases). The V gene lost 2 bases and the J gene lost 4 bases, with 20 bases spanning the gap. The CDR3 loop spans 17 amino acids. The germline V gene has CDR1 DFQATT and CDR2 SNEGSKA (reference sequence). CDR3 region: CSARPLLDSYLNEKLFF. CDR3 nucleotide sequence: TGCAGTGCTAGACCTCTCCTTGACAGTTACCTTAATGAAAAACTGTTTTTT.

A few counts support this clonotype. The chain recombines TRBV6-1 with TRBJ1-3; maybe TRBD1 (5 bases). CDR3 size: 18 residues. Trimming left V 6 bases short and J 0 bases short, with 21 bases between. The germline gives CDR1 MNHNS, CDR2 SASEGT. The CDR3 DNA is TGTGCCAGCAGGCCAGAACCGGGGACTACTAGCTCTGGAAACACCATATATTTT. Translated: CASRPEPGTTSSGNTIYF.

This clonotype was seen only a few times. The chain employs TRBV6-1 and TRBJ1-4; 8 bases map to TRBD1. Trimming took 6 bases from V and 4 from J; bases not matched to a gene: 7. The CDR3 covers 15 residues. Germline V gene sequence: CDR1 MNHNS, CDR2 SASEGT. Here the CDR3 reads CASSQQGGRNEKLFF. The CDR3 nucleotides read TGTGCCAGCAGCCAACAGGGGGGTCGTAATGAAAAACTGTTTTTT.

The chain couples TRBV20-1 to TRBJ1-1, with 8 bases identical to TRBD1. Germline V gives CDR1 DFQATT, CDR2 SNEGSKA (reference sequence). The CDR3 is 13 residues long. After removal of 6 bases from V and 5 bases from J, the junction contained 8 bases not matched to a gene. This chain's CDR3 is CSAQETGVTEAFF. CDR3 DNA: TGCAGTGCCCAAGAGACAGGGGTAACTGAAGCTTTCTTT.

The chain has TRBV2 and TRBJ1-4; perhaps TRBD1 as D (6 bases). The CDR3 has 15 residues. Germline CDR1 is SNHLY and CDR2 is FYNNEI. V dropped 2 bases and J dropped 5 bases, with 12 bases sitting between them. CDR3 protein: CASSEWGQENEKLFF. The CDR3 nucleotides read TGTGCCAGCAGTGAATGGGGACAAGAGAATGAAAAACTGTTTTTT.

V is TRBV3-1 and J is TRBJ1-2; possible D gene TRBD1, 6 bases. V was clipped by 0 bases and J by 7 bases, with 15 bases between them. Germline values: CDR1 LGHDT, CDR2 YNNKEL (reference sequence). There are 15 residues in the CDR3. In DNA form, the CDR3 reads TGTGCCAGCAGCCAAGATTTGGCAGGGGCGAGTGGCTACACCTTC. This encodes CASSQDLAGASGYTF.

This clonotype appeared a few times. The V call is TRBV10-3, the J call TRBJ2-5, with 8 bases fitting TRBD2. Germline V gene sequence: CDR1 ENHRY, CDR2 SYGVKD. The CDR3 covers 15 residues. Germline trimming cut 6 bases from V and 5 bases from J; bases unmatched to any gene: 11. Here the CDR3 DNA reads TGTGCCATCAGCGGCCCGAGCGGGGGTGCTGAGACCCAGTACTTC. Amino acid sequence: CAISGPSGGAETQYF.

This clonotype came up a few times. The chain joins TRBV28 to TRBJ2-2; no reliable D call. The V gene's germline CDR1 is MDHEN and CDR2 SYDVKM. The CDR3 is made up of 15 amino acids. Between the trimmed V and J ends, which lost 6 bases and 6 bases, there was a span of 17 bases. In DNA, the CDR3 is TGTGCCAGCAGAGAAATACAACCTGCGGCCGGGGAGCTGTTTTTT. It yields the protein CASREIQPAAGELFF.

The rearrangement links TRBV5-8 to TRBJ2-2, with 10 bases lining up with TRBD2. Germline V gives CDR1 SGHTS, CDR2 YDEGEE. J was trimmed by 5 bases and V by 1 base; bases with no gene match: 5. There are 16 residues in the CDR3. The CDR3 loop reads CASSLPGLAMTGELFF. The CDR3, as DNA: TGTGCCAGCAGCTTGCCGGGACTAGCGATGACCGGGGAGCTGTTTTTT.

This clonotype was seen ten or more times. This chain joins TRBV21-1 and TRBJ1-5. TRBV21-1 corresponds to a pseudogene. The CDR3 extends over 14 amino acids. The CDR3 loop is CASSNDGLGQPQHF. The CDR3 DNA reads TGTGCCAGCAGCAACGACGGGCTAGGTCAGCCCCAGCATTTT.

Ten or more counts support this clonotype. V is TRBV6-5 and J is TRBJ1-5, with no clear D. The germline gives CDR1 MNHEY, CDR2 SVGAGI. This CDR3 has 13 amino acids. Between the trimmed V and J ends, which lost 0 bases and 7 bases, there was a span of 7 bases. CDR3 region: CASSYSMVQPQHF. The CDR3 bases are TGTGCCAGCAGTTACTCGATGGTACAGCCCCAGCATTTT.